Presented here are 3 T cell receptor beta chains from one specimen sequenced in a study of cytomegalovirus exposure and HLA in healthy donors. The PCR used 60 Vbeta and 13 Jbeta primers. Some clones are missing from TCRdb's copy, which holds only in-frame ones; the method was immunoSEQ multiplex PCR. The sample has about 160,000 clones, about 80% seen once. The sequenced sample consisted of PBMCs. The receptors stem from a man under 40 in good health and CMV-seronegative.

The chain links TRBV18 to TRBJ2-7; 9 bases line up with TRBD2. With 0 bases clipped from V and 4 bases from J, the junction kept 4 bases outside the gene matches. Germline values: CDR1 KGHSH, CDR2 LQKENI. The CDR3 runs 15 residues. In DNA, the CDR3 is TGTGCCAGCTCACCACCGGGACTAGCATTATACGAGCAGTACTTC. This codes for CASSPPGLALYEQYF.

V usage is TRBV7-9 and J usage is TRBJ2-5; D call uncertain. The germline V and J ends were trimmed by 3 bases and 1 base, with 6 bases remaining between them. The CDR3 is 13 amino acids. Looked up from germline, CDR1 is SEHNR and CDR2 is FQNEAQ (reference sequence). The CDR3 loop reads CASSFGSQETQYF. CDR3 in DNA: TGTGCCAGCAGCTTCGGGTCCCAAGAGACCCAGTACTTC. The full variable domain, completed using reference TRBV7-9 and TRBJ2-5, is DTGVSQNPRHKITKRGQNVTFRCDPISEHNRLYWYRQTLGQGPEFLTYFQNEAQLEKSRLLSDRFSAERPKGSFSTLEIQRTEQGDSAMYLCASSFGSQETQYFGPGTRLLVL.

The V call is TRBV5-1, the J call TRBJ1-6; D is undetermined. Germline-derived CDR1 and CDR2 are SGHRS and YFSETQ. The CDR3 extends over 15 amino acids. V was pared by 3 bases and J by 0 bases, with 7 bases between. In DNA form, the CDR3 reads TGCGCCAGCAGCTCTCGGAGCTCCTATAATTCACCCCTCCACTTT. It yields the protein CASSSRSSYNSPLHF.